This TCR beta chain was captured in a study of CD8+ T cells in alopecia areata (dated by TCRdb to between 2017 and 2018). Study-wide context: Treated patients were enrolled in an open-label pilot trial of oral tofacitinib, 5 to 10 mg twice daily, for moderate-to-severe alopecia areata. Tofacitinib was given for 6 to 18 months, followed by 6 months of follow-up off drug to assess delayed response and recurrence. The SALT score, which quantifies the percentage of affected scalp surface area, was used to measure disease severity in treated patients. The study used high-throughput TCRbeta sequencing to examine T cell clonal expansion in alopecia areata, in both the C3H/HeJ mouse model and human patients. On the human side, TCRbeta sequencing was run on scalp tissue and on sorted CD4+ and CD8+ peripheral blood T cells from healthy controls and from alopecia areata patients with either patchy or totalis/universalis disease. Biopsies were taken from tofacitinib-treated patients at baseline and again at 4 and 24 weeks into treatment, and several of those patients also had a later scalp biopsy. Scalp clonality was compared among normal scalp (n=4), patchy alopecia areata scalp (n=8), and alopecia totalis/universalis scalp (n=8). RNA was extracted with the PAXgene miRNA kit for fixed scalp, the miRNeasy kit for PBMCs, and the RNeasy kit for mouse skin. TCRbeta CDR3 regions were amplified by immunoSEQ multiplex PCR with 35 Vbeta forward and 13 Jbeta reverse primers. The investigation overall reported the following: Many expanded lesional clones persisted in scalp and blood during tofacitinib treatment, which may partly explain relapse after stopping treatment. Higher clonality and more expanded CD8+ clones were observed in lesional scalp than in normal scalp, particularly in alopecia totalis/universalis, a finding suggestive of antigenic drive. Resident alphabeta T cells in normal human skin are also sequenced, complicating scalp TCR repertoire analysis, unlike mouse skin dominated by gammadelta T cells. TCR sequences shared between patients were less clear than in mice, possibly partly because of HLA diversity in the patient population. Because the treated cohort was small and had just a single nonresponder, larger studies are needed to establish links between baseline CD8+ expansion and response. Scalp clonality and the number of expanded CD8+ clones among the top 100 scalp clones were significantly decreased by tofacitinib.

The time point label here, explained by the study, means: around 26 weeks on oral tofacitinib. This specimen's treatment or condition label, interpreted: oral pan-JAK inhibitor, 5-10 mg twice daily. Lesional scalp punch biopsies and peripheral blood were obtained from alopecia areata patients. PBMCs were isolated by density centrifugation and stained for CD3, CD4 and CD8, and CD4+ and CD8+ T cells were sorted on a FACSAria. To prepare the library, the immunoSEQ multiplex PCR assay was applied. RNA was extracted from all samples and reverse transcribed into cDNA, which served as template for TCR sequencing. SuperScript III was used for first-strand cDNA synthesis, primed with a 2:1 mix of oligo-dT and random hexamers. Amplification bias was assessed with a synthetic immune receptor repertoire, and residual bias was removed computationally. On the study's bioinformatics: Raw reads were preprocessed to remove errors, and CDR3 was defined by IMGT conventions from the conserved cysteine to phenylalanine. Clonality was computed as 1 minus the Shannon entropy, with the entropy normalized by log2 of the number of productive unique TCRs. CD4 or CD8 identity of scalp clones was inferred by cross-referencing scalp TCRbeta sequences with sorted blood CD4 and CD8 repertoires. This is the immuneACCESS table as TCRdb keeps it, with only in-frame sequences that have V and J called. A part of the clones is gone; compared with another copy, unresolved V genes explain less than half, and the rest is unexplained. V, J and clone size are taken as reported in that table, and D and trimming were inferred from the DNA itself. The sample table contains 90,000 to 120,000 clones; only one count was recorded for roughly 84% of them. The top ten clonotypes cover around a quarter of the sample.

A remark on this clone: This receptor's antigen is unknown. Qualities for individual bases were not recorded, and no much larger clone is one base off.

The germline V gene (reference sequence) provides CDR1 SEHNR and CDR2 FQNEAQ. The junction carries 9 bases between V and J, which are trimmed by 7 bases and 8 bases respectively. Including the terminal cysteine and phenylalanine, the CDR3 comprises 11 residues. The kept DNA is CDR3 alone, 33 bases in frame from the first base. The sequence is built from TRBV7-9 and TRBJ2-1; the D gene cannot be resolved reliably. The sample consisted of CD8+ T cells sorted from blood, taken at week 24, from a patient treated with tofacitinib. This TCR derives from a human donor with alopecia areata. CDR3 protein: CASTTFDEQFF. The DNA reads TGTGCCAGCACCACCTTCGATGAGCAGTTCTTC.